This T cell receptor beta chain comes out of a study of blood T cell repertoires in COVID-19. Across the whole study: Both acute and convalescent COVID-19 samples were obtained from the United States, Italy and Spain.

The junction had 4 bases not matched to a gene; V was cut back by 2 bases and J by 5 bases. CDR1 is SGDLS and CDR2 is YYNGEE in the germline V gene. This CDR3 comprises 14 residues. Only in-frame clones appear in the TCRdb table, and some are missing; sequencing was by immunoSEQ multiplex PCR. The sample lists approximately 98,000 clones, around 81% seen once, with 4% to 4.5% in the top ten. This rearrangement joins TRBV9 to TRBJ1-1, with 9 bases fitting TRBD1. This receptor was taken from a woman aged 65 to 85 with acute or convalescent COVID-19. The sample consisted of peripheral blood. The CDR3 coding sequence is TGTGCCAGCAGCGTTACAGGGGGCCGTACTGAAGCTTTCTTT. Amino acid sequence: CASSVTGGRTEAFF.